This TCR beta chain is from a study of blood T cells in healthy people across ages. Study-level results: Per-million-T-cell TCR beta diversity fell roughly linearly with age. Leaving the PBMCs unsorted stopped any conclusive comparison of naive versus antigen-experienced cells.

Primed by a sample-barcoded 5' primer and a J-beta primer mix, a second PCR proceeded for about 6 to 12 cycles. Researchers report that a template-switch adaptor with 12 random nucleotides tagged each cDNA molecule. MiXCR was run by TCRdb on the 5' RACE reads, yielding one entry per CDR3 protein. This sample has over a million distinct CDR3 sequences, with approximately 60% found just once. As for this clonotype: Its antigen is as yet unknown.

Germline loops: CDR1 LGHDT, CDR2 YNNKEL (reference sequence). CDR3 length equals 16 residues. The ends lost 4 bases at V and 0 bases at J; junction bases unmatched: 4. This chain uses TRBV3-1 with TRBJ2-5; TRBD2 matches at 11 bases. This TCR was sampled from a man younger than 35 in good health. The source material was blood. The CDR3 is CASSPGTSGYQETQYF. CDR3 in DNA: TGTGCCAGCAGCCCCGGGACTAGCGGATACCAAGAGACCCAGTACTTC.